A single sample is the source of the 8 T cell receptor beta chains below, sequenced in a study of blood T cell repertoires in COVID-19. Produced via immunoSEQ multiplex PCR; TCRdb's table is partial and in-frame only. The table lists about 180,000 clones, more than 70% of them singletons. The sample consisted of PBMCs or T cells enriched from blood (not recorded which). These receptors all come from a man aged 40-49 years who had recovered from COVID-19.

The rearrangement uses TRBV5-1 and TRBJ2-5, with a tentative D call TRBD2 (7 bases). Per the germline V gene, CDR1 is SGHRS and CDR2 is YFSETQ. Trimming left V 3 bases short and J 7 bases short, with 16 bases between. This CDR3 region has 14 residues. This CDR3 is CASSSPRGPGTQYF. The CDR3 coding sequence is TGCGCCAGCAGCTCGCCGCGGGGGCCGGGGACCCAGTACTTC.

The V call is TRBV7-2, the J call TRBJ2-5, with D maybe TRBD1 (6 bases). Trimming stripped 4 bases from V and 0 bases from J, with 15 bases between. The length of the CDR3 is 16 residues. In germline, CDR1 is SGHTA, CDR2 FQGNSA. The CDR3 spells CASSSRQEDYQETQYF. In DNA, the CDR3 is TGTGCCAGCAGCTCTAGACAGGAAGATTACCAAGAGACCCAGTACTTC.

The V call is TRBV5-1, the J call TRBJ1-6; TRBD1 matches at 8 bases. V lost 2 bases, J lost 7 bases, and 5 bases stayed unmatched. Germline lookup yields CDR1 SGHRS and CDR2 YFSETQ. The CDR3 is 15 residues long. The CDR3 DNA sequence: TGCGCCAGCAGCTTTTTGGACAGGGTGAATTCACCCCTCCACTTT. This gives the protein CASSFLDRVNSPLHF.

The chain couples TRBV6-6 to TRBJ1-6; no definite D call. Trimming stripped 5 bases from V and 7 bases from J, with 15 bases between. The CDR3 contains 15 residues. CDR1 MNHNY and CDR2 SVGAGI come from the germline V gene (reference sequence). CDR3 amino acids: CASSPDRSGNSPLHF. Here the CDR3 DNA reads TGTGCCAGCAGTCCTGATCGGTCGGGGAATTCACCCCTCCACTTT.

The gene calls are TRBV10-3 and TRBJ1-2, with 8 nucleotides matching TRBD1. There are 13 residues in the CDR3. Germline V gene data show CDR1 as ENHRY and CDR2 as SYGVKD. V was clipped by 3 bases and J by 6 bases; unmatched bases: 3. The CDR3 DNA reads TGTGCCATCAGTGATAGGGGACAGGATGGCTACACCTTC. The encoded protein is CAISDRGQDGYTF.

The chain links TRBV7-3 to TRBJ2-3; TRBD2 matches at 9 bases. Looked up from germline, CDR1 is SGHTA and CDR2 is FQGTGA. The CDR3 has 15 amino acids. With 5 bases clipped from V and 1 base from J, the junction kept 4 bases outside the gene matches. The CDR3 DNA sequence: TGTGCCAGCAGCGTAGCTAGCGGGGGCACAGATACGCAGTATTTT. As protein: CASSVASGGTDTQYF.

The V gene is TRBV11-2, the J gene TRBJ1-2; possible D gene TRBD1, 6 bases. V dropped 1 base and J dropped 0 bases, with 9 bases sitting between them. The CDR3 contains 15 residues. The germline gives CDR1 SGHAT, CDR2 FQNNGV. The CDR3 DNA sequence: TGTGCCAGCAGCTTAGGTTGGGACACTAACTATGGCTACACCTTC. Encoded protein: CASSLGWDTNYGYTF.

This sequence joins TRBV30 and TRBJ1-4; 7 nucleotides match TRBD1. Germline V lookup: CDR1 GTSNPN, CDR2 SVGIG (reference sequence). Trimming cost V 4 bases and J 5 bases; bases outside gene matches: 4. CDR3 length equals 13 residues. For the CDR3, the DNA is TGTGCCTGGATGCAACAGGGGAATGAAAAACTGTTTTTT. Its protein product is CAWMQQGNEKLFF.